These T cell receptor beta chains were read from a single sample in a study of blood T cell repertoires in COVID-19. Clones were read by immunoSEQ multiplex PCR, and TCRdb kept only the in-frame ones, dropping some. The profile shows 320,000 or so clones, about 88% of them singletons. Sequenced input: PBMCs or T cells enriched from blood (not recorded which). Receptor source: a woman aged 25 to 39 who had recovered from COVID-19. Each CDR3 is given with its conserved first and last residue. D genes are given only for firm matches. The size entry is marked missing in some rows and otherwise reads once, few, many or a size class.

j_call | v_call | d_call | clone_size | cdr3_nt | cdr3_aa
TRBJ1-5 | TRBV28 | . | . | TGTGCCAGCAGCGGTGGGGGGGAGAATCAGCCCCAGCATTTT | CASSGGGENQPQHF
TRBJ2-3 | TRBV2 | TRBD1 | . | TGTGCCAGCAGCCAGAGAGACAGGGGAGGAGGAGATACGCAGTATTTT | CASSQRDRGGGDTQYF
TRBJ2-1 | TRBV10-1 | TRBD2 | . | TGCGCCAGCAGTGAGTCGAGGTCGAGCGGGGGGCCCCTCAATGAGCAGTTCTTC | CASSESRSSGGPLNEQFF
TRBJ1-4 | TRBV4-1 | TRBD1 | . | TGCGCCAGCAGCCGGGGACAGGGCGTGGGATCTAATGAAAAACTGTTTTTT | CASSRGQGVGSNEKLFF
TRBJ2-5 | TRBV19 | TRBD2 | . | TGTGCCAGTAGTTCAACACCGGGACTAGCGGGGCCAACGCAGGAGACCCAGTACTTC | CASSSTPGLAGPTQETQYF
TRBJ1-2 | TRBV7-6 | . | . | TGTGCCAGCAGCTACAGAACCTACAGGAGTCCCTATGGCTACACCTTC | CASSYRTYRSPYGYTF
TRBJ2-5 | TRBV10-3 | TRBD2 | . | TGTGCCATCAGTGAGTCGAGCGGGGGGACCCAAGAGACCCAGTACTTC | CAISESSGGTQETQYF
TRBJ1-1 | TRBV20-1 | . | . | TGCAGACCACTACGAGGCACTGAAGCTTTCTTT | CRPLRGTEAFF
TRBJ1-5 | TRBV27 | . | . | TGTGCCAGCAGCCTCTCTGGGCGCACTCAGCCCCAGCATTTT | CASSLSGRTQPQHF
TRBJ2-6 | TRBV5-1 | . | . | TGCGCCAGCAGAGCAGGGGAATCAGGGGCCAACGTCCTGACTTTC | CASRAGESGANVLTF
TRBJ1-3 | TRBV28 | TRBD1 | . | TGTGCCAGCACCCCGGGGGGGACAGTCGGAAACACCATATATTTT | CASTPGGTVGNTIYF
TRBJ1-2 | TRBV30 | . | . | TGTGCCTGGAGAGGGGGAAGCTATGGCTACACCTTC | CAWRGGSYGYTF
TRBJ1-2 | TRBV2 | . | . | TGTGCCAGCGTATCCCAGGGGTGGGAGATTAGGAATGGCTACACCTTC | CASVSQGWEIRNGYTF
TRBJ1-2 | TRBV2 | . | . | TGTGCCAGCAGCGGCGACCAGGGGTCCAACTATGGCTACACCTTC | CASSGDQGSNYGYTF
TRBJ2-4 | TRBV19 | . | . | TGTGCCAGTAGTATCCGCCAGGGGGGATACACCCGCGCCAACATTCAGTACTTC | CASSIRQGGYTRANIQYF
TRBJ2-7 | TRBV23-1 | TRBD1 | once | TGCGCCAGCAGCCAACGGCCCGTCCGGGACAGGGGTTATTGCGAGCAGTACTTC | CASSQRPVRDRGYCEQYF
TRBJ2-2 | TRBV27 | . | . | TGTGCCAGCAGTTCCCCCGTTCCCTTTGGGGAGCTGTTTTTT | CASSSPVPFGELFF
TRBJ1-4 | TRBV7-8 | . | . | TGTGCCAGCCGCTCTGGCAGGGGTAATGAAAAACTGTTTTTT | CASRSGRGNEKLFF
TRBJ1-1 | TRBV5-1 | TRBD1 | . | TGCGCCAGCAGCTTGGAGGGACAGGGAGATGGCGCTTTCTTT | CASSLEGQGDGAFF
TRBJ1-2 | TRBV27 | TRBD1 | . | TGCCTCCCTGGGGGGACAGGGCACCATTATGGCTACACCTTC | CLPGGTGHHYGYTF
TRBJ1-4 | TRBV28 | . | . | TGTGCCAGCAGCCGGGAGGTTGCAACTAATGAAAAACTGTTTTTT | CASSREVATNEKLFF
TRBJ2-7 | TRBV29-1 | . | . | TGCAGCGTTCCCGACCCTTCCGGGGGCGAGCAGTACTTC | CSVPDPSGGEQYF
TRBJ1-4 | TRBV5-5 | . | . | TGTGCCAGCAGCTTGACTCCTGGGGGCAGAAATGAAAAACTGTTTTTT | CASSLTPGGRNEKLFF
TRBJ1-1 | TRBV9 | . | . | TGTGCCAGCAGCGTAGCTGGGGGCCAAATGAACACTGAAGCTTTCTTT | CASSVAGGQMNTEAFF
TRBJ1-1 | TRBV6-5 | . | . | TGTGCCAGCGGGGGGAGCAACACTGAAGCTTTCTTT | CASGGSNTEAFF
TRBJ1-4 | TRBV15 | TRBD1 | . | TGTGCCACCAGCAGGGACAGGGCGAATGAAAAACTGTTTTTT | CATSRDRANEKLFF
TRBJ2-3 | TRBV14 | . | . | TGTGCCAGCAGCCAGCTCACTAGCTCGGAGACAGATACGCAGTATTTT | CASSQLTSSETDTQYF
TRBJ2-1 | TRBV6-5 | TRBD1 | . | TGTGCCAGCAGTTACTTTGACAGGGAAGGAAGAAAGTTCTTC | CASSYFDREGRKFF
TRBJ1-6 | TRBV6-6 | . | . | TGTGCCAGCAGTTACTCGGGAGGCACCGGTTCACCCCTCCACTTT | CASSYSGGTGSPLHF
TRBJ1-2 | TRBV7-9 | . | . | TGTGCCAGCAGCTTATCATCGGGGGGCGTCGACTATGGCTACACCTTC | CASSLSSGGVDYGYTF
TRBJ2-1 | TRBV3-1/TRBV3-2 | TRBD1 | . | TGTGCCGCAGGGGGTTTGCCCAGCCCTCAGTTCTTC | CAAGGLPSPQFF
TRBJ2-1 | TRBV25-1 | TRBD1 | . | TGTGCCAGCAGTGAACGTCCGGGACAGGGGGTCAATGAGCAGTTCTTC | CASSERPGQGVNEQFF
TRBJ1-2 | TRBV6-1 | . | . | TGTGCCAGCAGTGACGGCAGGGTGTCAGGCTACACCTTC | CASSDGRVSGYTF
TRBJ1-1 | TRBV12-3/TRBV12-4 | . | . | TGTGCCAGCTCCACAGGGTGGGACACTGAAGCTTTCTTT | CASSTGWDTEAFF
TRBJ1-2 | TRBV28 | TRBD1 | . | TGTGCCAGCACCCTGACAGGGGACTATGGCTACACCTTC | CASTLTGDYGYTF
TRBJ1-4 | TRBV21-1 | . | once | TGTGCCAGCAGCAAACGCGGACAGGGGGCGCCCTCGGAAAAACTGTTTTTT | CASSKRGQGAPSEKLFF
TRBJ2-3 | TRBV9 | . | . | TGTGCCAGCAGCCCCCACCACGGGTCGGATACGCAGTATTTT | CASSPHHGSDTQYF
TRBJ1-1 | TRBV20-1 | . | . | TGCAGTGCTAGTCGCGTGAACACTGAAGCTTTCTTT | CSASRVNTEAFF
TRBJ1-6 | TRBV3-1/TRBV3-2 | . | . | TGTGCCAGCAGCCAGACTGACAGTACGAATTCACCCCTCCACTTT | CASSQTDSTNSPLHF
TRBJ2-1 | TRBV5-1 | TRBD1 | . | TGCGCCAGCAGCTACGGGACAGGGTTCTCCTACAATGAGCAGTTCTTC | CASSYGTGFSYNEQFF
TRBJ1-1 | TRBV11-2 | TRBD1 | once | TGTGCCAGCAGCCTGGACAGGGATAGTCGGAACACTGAAGCTTTCTTT | CASSLDRDSRNTEAFF
TRBJ2-2 | TRBV24-1 | TRBD1 | . | TGTGCCACCAGTGACCCTACGGGGGACAGGAGACCCGGGGAGCTGTTTTTT | CATSDPTGDRRPGELFF
TRBJ1-4 | TRBV7-6 | . | few | TGTGCCAGCAGCCACCCCGTGGAGGGAGTTGAAAAACTGTTTTTT | CASSHPVEGVEKLFF
TRBJ1-2 | TRBV27 | TRBD1 | . | TGTGCCAGCGCTCCGGGACAGGGTTTCTATGGCTACACCTTC | CASAPGQGFYGYTF
TRBJ2-7 | TRBV5-1 | TRBD2 | . | TGCGCCAGCAGCTTGGTACCTAGCGGGGGCAGGAGCTCCTACGAGCAGTACTTC | CASSLVPSGGRSSYEQYF
TRBJ1-6 | TRBV6-2/TRBV6-3 | . | . | TGTGCCAGCAGTTACTCAACACAAGATAATTCACCCCTCCACTTT | CASSYSTQDNSPLHF
TRBJ2-5 | TRBV6-5 | TRBD2 | . | TGTGCCAGCACCGCGGGACTAGCGGGGGAGACCCAGTACTTC | CASTAGLAGETQYF
TRBJ1-6 | TRBV5-1 | . | . | TGCGCCAGCAGCTTGGACAGGGAAAATTCACCCCTCCACTTT | CASSLDRENSPLHF
TRBJ1-2 | TRBV30 | . | . | TGTGCCTACCGGGCCACAGGGATGATAAATGGCTACACCTTC | CAYRATGMINGYTF